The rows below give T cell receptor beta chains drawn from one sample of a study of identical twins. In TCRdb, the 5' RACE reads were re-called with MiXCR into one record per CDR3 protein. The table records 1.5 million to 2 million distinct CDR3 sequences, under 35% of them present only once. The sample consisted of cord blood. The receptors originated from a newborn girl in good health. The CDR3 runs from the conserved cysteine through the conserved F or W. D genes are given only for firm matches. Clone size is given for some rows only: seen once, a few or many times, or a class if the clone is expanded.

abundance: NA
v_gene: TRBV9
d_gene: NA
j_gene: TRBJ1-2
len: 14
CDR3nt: TGTGCCAGCAGCGTAGAGGCGTTAGGCTATGGCTACACCTTC
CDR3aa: CASSVEALGYGYTF

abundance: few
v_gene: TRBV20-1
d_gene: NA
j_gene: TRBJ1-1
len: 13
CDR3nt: TGCAGTGCTCGCCGTGCAGAGAACACTGAAGCTTTCTTT
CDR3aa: CSARRAENTEAFF

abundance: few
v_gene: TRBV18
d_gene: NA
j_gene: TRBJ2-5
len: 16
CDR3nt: TGTGCCAGCTCACCACCGAATGGAGAGCTCCAAGAGACCCAGTACTTC
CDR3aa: CASSPPNGELQETQYF

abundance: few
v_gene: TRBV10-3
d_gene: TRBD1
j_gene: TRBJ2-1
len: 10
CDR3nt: TGTGCCACAGGGGGCAATGAGCAGTTCTTC
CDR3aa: CATGGNEQFF

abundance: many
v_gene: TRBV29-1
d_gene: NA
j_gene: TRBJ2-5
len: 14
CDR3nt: TGCAGCGTTGAAAGGCAAGGACGGCAAGAGACCCAGTACTTC
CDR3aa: CSVERQGRQETQYF

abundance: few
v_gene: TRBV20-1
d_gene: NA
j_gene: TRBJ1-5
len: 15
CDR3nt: TGCAGTGCTAGAGTCCCCGGGTCCGGGGGATTGCCCCAGCATTTT
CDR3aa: CSARVPGSGGLPQHF

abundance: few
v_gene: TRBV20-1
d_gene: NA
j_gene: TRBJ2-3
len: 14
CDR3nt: TGCAGTGCTTTTACTAGTCGAGGGACAGATACGCAGTATTTT
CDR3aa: CSAFTSRGTDTQYF

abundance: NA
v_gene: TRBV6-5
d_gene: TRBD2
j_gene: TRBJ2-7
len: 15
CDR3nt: TGTGCCAGCAGTTACGCTAGCGGGAGCTCCTACGAGCAGTACTTC
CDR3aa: CASSYASGSSYEQYF

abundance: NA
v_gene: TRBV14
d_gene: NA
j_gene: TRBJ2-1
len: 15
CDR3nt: TGTGCCAGCAGCCCCTACGGGACGGACCAAGAGACCCAGTTCTTC
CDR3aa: CASSPYGTDQETQFF

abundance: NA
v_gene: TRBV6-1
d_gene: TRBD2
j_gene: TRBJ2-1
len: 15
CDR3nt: TGTGCCAGCAGGACTACTAGCGCTTCCTACAATGAGCAGTTCTTC
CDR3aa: CASRTTSASYNEQFF

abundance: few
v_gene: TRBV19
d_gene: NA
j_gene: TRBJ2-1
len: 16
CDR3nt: TGTGCCAGTAGTATAGGAGCGGTCGCTCCCTACAATGAGCAGTTCTTC
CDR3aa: CASSIGAVAPYNEQFF

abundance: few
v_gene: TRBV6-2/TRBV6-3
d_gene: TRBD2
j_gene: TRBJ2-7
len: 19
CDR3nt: TGTGCCAGCAGTTACGGTGGAGGACTAGCGCGTTTCAGCTCCTACGAGCAGTACTTC
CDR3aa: CASSYGGGLARFSSYEQYF

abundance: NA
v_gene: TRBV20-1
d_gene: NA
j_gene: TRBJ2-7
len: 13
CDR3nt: TGCAGTGCTAGGAGGGGGGAAACTTACGAGCAGTACTTC
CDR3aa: CSARRGETYEQYF

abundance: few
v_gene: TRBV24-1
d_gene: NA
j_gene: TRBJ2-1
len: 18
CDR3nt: TGTGCCACCAGTGATTTGCGGACCCTAGGGGGGGGCAGCAATGAGCAGTTCTTC
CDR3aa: CATSDLRTLGGGSNEQFF

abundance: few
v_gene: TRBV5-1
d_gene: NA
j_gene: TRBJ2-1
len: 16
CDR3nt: TGCGCCAGCAGCTTGCCCGTAGCTACAATGGGGAATGAGCAGTTCTTC
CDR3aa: CASSLPVATMGNEQFF

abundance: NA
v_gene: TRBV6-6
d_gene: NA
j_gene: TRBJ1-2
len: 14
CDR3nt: TGTGCCAGCAGTTACGGGGCCACTAACTATGGCTACACCTTC
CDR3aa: CASSYGATNYGYTF

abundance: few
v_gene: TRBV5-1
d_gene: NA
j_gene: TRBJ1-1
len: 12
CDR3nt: TGCGCCAGCAGCGGGGGGCACACTGAAGCTTTCTTT
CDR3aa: CASSGGHTEAFF

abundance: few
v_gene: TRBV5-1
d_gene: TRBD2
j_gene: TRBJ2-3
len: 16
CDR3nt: TGCGCCAGCAGCTTGCGGTTTGCTAGCGGGAACGATACGCAGTATTTT
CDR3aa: CASSLRFASGNDTQYF

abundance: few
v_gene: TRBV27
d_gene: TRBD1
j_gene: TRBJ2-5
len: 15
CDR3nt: TGTGCCAGCAGTTTTCGTGGACAGGGGCGAGAGACCCAGTACTTC
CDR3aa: CASSFRGQGRETQYF

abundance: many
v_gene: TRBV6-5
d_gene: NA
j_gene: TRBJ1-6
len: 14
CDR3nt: TGTGCCAGCAGTCGCGGGCTATATAATTCACCCCTCCACTTT
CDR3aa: CASSRGLYNSPLHF

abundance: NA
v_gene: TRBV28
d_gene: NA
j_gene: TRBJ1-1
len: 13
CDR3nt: TGTGCCAGCAGTGCTACAGGGAATCCTGAAGCTTTCTTT
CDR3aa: CASSATGNPEAFF

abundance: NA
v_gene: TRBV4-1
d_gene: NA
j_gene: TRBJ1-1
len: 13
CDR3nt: TGCGCCAGCAGCCAGGTGAGGGAGACTGAAGCTTTCTTT
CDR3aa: CASSQVRETEAFF

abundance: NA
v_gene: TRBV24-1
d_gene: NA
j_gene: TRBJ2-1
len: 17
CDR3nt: TGTGCCACCAGTGATTTCTTCCCTAGCGCCACCTACAATGAGCAGTTCTTC
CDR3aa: CATSDFFPSATYNEQFF

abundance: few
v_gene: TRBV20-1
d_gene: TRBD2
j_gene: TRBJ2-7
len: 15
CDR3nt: TGCAGTGCTAAATCCGCGGGACTAGCGACCTACGAGCAGTACTTC
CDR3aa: CSAKSAGLATYEQYF

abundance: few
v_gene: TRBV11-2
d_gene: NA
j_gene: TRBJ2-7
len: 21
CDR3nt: TGTGCCAGCAGCTTAGATACTGCCCTAGGAGGGGCTTTACTAAGGGGCTACGAGCAGTACTTC
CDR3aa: CASSLDTALGGALLRGYEQYF

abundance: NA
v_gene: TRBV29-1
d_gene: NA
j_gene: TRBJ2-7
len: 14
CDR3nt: TGCAGCGTTGTATTCATAGGGCCGGGCTACGAGCAGTACTTC
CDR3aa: CSVVFIGPGYEQYF

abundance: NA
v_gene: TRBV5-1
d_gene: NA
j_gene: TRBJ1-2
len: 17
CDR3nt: TGCGCCAGCGCCTCAGCTTTACCCCTAAGAACAGGGAGCGGCTACACCTTC
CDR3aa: CASASALPLRTGSGYTF

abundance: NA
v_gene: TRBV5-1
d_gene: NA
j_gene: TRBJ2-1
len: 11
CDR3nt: TGCGCCAGCAGGCTAGGTTATGAGCAGTTCTTC
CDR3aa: CASRLGYEQFF

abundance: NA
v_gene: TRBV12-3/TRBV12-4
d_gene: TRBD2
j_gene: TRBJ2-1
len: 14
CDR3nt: TGTGCCAGCAGGCCGGGACTACCTGCCAATGAGCAGTTCTTC
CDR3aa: CASRPGLPANEQFF

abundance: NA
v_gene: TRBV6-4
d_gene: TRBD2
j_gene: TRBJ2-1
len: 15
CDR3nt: TGTGCCAGCAGTGAACGCCTAGCGGTCCTCGATGAGCAGTTCTTC
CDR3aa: CASSERLAVLDEQFF

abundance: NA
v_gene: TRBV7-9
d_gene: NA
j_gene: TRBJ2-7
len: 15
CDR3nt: TGTGCCAGCAGCTATACCGCCGTTAGGGCCTACGAGCAGTACTTC
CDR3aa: CASSYTAVRAYEQYF

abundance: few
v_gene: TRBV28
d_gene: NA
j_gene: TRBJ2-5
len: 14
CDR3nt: TGTGCCAGCAGTTCACCGCTCCGACGAGAGACCCAGTACTTC
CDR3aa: CASSSPLRRETQYF

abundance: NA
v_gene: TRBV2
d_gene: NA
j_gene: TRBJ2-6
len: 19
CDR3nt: TGTGCCAGCAGTGCCCTGGCCCGGGACCCGAGCTCTGGGGCCAACGTCCTGACTTTC
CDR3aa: CASSALARDPSSGANVLTF

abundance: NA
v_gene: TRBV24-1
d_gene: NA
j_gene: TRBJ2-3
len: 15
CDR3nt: TGTGCCACCAGTGACCCGGGACGGCGCACAGATACGCAGTATTTT
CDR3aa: CATSDPGRRTDTQYF

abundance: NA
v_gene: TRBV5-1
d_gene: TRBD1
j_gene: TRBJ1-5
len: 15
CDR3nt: TGCGCCAGCAGCTTGGAGGCAGGGGGGACTCAGCCCCAGCATTTT
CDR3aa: CASSLEAGGTQPQHF

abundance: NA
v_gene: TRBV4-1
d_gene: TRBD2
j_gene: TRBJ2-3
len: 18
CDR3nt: TGCGCCAGCAGCTTGAGCCCTCATAGCGGGGGGAGCACAGATACGCAGTATTTT
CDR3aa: CASSLSPHSGGSTDTQYF

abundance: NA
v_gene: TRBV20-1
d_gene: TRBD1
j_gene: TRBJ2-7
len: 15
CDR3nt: TGCAGTGCTAGACCACGGGACAGGGATTCCAATGAGCAGTACTTC
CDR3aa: CSARPRDRDSNEQYF

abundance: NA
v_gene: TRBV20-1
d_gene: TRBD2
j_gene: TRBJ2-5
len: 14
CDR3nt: TGCAGTGCGCCTCTAGCGGGAGGCGGGGAGACCCAGTACTTC
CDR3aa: CSAPLAGGGETQYF

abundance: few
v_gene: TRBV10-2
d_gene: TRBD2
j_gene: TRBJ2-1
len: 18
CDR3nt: TGCGCCAGCAGTGAGTCGATACTAGCTAGCGGGAGCGGTAATGAGCAGTTCTTC
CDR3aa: CASSESILASGSGNEQFF

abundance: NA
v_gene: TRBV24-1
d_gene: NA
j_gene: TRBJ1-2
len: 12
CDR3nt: TGTGCCACCAGTCGGGGGGCTTCGGGCTACACCTTC
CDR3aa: CATSRGASGYTF

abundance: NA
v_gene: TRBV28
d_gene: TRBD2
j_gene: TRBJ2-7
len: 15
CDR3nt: TGTGCCAGCAGTTTAGAGCCTAGCGGGAGGTACGAGCAGTACTTC
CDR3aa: CASSLEPSGRYEQYF

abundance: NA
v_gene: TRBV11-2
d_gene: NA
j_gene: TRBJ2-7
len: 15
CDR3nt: TGTGCCAGCAGCTTGACTAGGACAGGAAAGAACGAGCAGTACTTC
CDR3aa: CASSLTRTGKNEQYF

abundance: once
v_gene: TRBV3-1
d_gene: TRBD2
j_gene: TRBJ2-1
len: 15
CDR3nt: TGTGCCAGCAGCCAATTTTTAGCGGGGGGCAATGAGCAGTTCTTC
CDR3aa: CASSQFLAGGNEQFF

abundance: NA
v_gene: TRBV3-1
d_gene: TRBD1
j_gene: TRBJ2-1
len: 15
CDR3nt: TGTGCCAGCAGCTACCAGGGGGCTGTCGGGGAGACCCAGTTCTTC
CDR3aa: CASSYQGAVGETQFF

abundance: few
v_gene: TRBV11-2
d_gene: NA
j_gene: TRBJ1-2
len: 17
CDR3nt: TGTGCCAGCAGCTTAGCTCCCGGACAGTCCACATTCTATGGCTACACCTTC
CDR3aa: CASSLAPGQSTFYGYTF

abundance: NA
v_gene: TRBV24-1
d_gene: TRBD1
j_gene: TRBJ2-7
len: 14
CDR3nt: TGTGCCACCAGTGCGACAGGGAGCTCCTACGAGCAGTACTTC
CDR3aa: CATSATGSSYEQYF

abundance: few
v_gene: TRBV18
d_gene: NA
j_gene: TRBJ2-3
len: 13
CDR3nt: TGTGCCAGTCTCGAGTCGGGGACAGATACGCAGTATTTT
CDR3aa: CASLESGTDTQYF

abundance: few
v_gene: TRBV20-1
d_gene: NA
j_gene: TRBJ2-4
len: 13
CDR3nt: TGCAGTGCTGCCGCAACAGCCAAAAACATTCAGTACTTC
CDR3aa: CSAAATAKNIQYF

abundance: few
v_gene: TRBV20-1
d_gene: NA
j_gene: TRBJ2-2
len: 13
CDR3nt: TGCAGTGCTAGACATCTAGCGCACGGGGAGCTGTTTTTT
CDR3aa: CSARHLAHGELFF

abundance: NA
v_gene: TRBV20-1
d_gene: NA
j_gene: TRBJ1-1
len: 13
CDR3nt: TGCAGTGCTAGGACAGCCGCGAACACTGAAGCTTTCTTT
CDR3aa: CSARTAANTEAFF

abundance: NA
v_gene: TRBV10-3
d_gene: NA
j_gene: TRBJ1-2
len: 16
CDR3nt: TGTGCCATCAGTGAGTTTTCGACAGGAGGGGACTATGGCTACACCTTC
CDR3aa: CAISEFSTGGDYGYTF